The subject of this entry is one TCR beta chain. In germline, CDR1 is LNHDA, CDR2 SQIVND (reference sequence). This CDR3 comprises 15 residues. The germline V and J ends were trimmed by 5 bases and 7 bases, with 18 bases remaining between them. Systemic immunosuppression or autoimmune disease history was grounds to exclude patients. This sample is drawn from a study of OX40 agonist ivuxolimab in advanced cancers. Study summary: Ivuxolimab, an agonistic anti-OX40 (CD134) antibody, was given to patients.

TCRdb's table, derived via immunoSEQ multiplex PCR, lists solely in-frame clones and lacks some. The sample records tens of thousands of clones, 82% being singletons. This receptor was obtained from an adult with an advanced solid tumor such as melanoma, head and neck, liver or kidney cancer. This specimen was CD4+ or CD8+ T cells sorted from blood, taken in a trial of the OX40 agonist ivuxolimab. The chain combines TRBV19 with TRBJ2-1; no clear D gene. CDR3 nucleotides: TGTGCCAGTAGTCAACTGGGCTCCCCTGGGAATGAGCAGTTCTTC. Protein: CASSQLGSPGNEQFF.